This paragraph reports one T cell receptor (beta chain). This CDR3 region has 14 residues. Trimming took off 4 bases at V and 4 bases at J, with 13 bases between the two ends. Looked up from germline, CDR1 is SEHNR and CDR2 is FQNEAQ (reference sequence). This sample's time point: baseline pretreatment blood. Treatment indicated: 15 Gy SBRT to primary tumor, nephrectomy 4 weeks later. The record originates from a study of radiation and T cells in renal cell carcinoma. Sequenced by immunoSEQ multiplex PCR; TCRdb stores in-frame clones only, minus some. The table has about 150,000 clones, roughly 88% seen once.

The starting material was blood, obtained from a patient whose treatment included radiotherapy and nephrectomy. The TCR originated in a woman aged 45-65 years with renal cell carcinoma. This chain connects TRBV7-9 to TRBJ2-5, with a weak D call TRBD1 (6 bases). The CDR3 sequence: CASSSTGISETQYF. In nucleotides, the CDR3 is TGTGCCAGCAGCTCCACAGGGATATCAGAGACCCAGTACTTC.